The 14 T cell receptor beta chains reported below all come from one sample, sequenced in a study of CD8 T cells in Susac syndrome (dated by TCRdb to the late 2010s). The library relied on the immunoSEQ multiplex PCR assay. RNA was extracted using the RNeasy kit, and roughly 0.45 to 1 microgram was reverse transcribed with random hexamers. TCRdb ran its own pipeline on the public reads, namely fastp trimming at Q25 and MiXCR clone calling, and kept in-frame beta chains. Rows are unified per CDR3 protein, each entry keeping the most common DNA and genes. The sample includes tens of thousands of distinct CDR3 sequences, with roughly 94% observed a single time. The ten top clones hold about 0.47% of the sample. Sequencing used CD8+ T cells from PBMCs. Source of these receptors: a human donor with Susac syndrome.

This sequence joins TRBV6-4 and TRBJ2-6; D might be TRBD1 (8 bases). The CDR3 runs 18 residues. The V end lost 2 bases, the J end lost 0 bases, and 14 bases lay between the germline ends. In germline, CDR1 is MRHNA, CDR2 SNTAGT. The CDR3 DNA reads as TGTGCCAGCAGTGACAAACAGGGGGGGATCTCTGGGGCCAACGTCCTGACTTTC. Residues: CASSDKQGGISGANVLTF.

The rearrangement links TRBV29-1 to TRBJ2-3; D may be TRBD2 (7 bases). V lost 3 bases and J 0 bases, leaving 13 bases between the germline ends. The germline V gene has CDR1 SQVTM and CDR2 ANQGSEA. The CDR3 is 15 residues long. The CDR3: CSVEGGQGSTDTQYF. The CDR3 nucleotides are TGCAGCGTTGAGGGGGGGCAGGGTAGCACAGATACGCAGTATTTT.

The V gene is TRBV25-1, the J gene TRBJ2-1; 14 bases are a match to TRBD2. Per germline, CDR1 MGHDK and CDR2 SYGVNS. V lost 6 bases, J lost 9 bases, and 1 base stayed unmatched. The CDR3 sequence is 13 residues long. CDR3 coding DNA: TGTGCCAGCAGCGGGACTAGCGGGGGTGAGCAGTTCTTC. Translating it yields CASSGTSGGEQFF.

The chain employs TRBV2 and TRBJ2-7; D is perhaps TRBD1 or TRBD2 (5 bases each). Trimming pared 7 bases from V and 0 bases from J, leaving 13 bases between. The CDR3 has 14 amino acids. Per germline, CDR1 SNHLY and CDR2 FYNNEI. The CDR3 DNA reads TGTGCCAGCACCCCCCGGGGCCGCTCCTACGAGCAGTACTTC. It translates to CASTPRGRSYEQYF.

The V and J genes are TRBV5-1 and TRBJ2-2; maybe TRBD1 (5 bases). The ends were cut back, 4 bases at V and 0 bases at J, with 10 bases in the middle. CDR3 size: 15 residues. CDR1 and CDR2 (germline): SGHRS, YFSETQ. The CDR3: CASSPDNANTGELFF. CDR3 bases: TGCGCCAGCAGCCCGGACAACGCGAACACCGGGGAGCTGTTTTTT.

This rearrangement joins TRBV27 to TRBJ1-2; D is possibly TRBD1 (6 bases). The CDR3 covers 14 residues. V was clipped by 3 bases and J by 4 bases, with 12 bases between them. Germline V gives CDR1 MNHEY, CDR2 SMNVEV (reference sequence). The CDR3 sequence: CASSLDSSLYGYTF. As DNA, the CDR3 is TGTGCCAGCAGTTTGGACAGCTCCCTCTATGGCTACACCTTC.

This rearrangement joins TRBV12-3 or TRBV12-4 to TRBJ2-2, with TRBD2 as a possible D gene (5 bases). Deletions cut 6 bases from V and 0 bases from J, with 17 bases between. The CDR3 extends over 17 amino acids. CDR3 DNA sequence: TGTGCCAGCAGCCCAATGGACTGGACGTCGAACACCGGGGAGCTGTTTTTT. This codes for CASSPMDWTSNTGELFF.

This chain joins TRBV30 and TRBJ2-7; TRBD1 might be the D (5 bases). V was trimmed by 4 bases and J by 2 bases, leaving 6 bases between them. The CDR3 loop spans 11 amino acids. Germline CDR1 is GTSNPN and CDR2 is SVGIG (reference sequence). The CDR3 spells CAWTGTYEQYF. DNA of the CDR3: TGTGCCTGGACAGGGACCTACGAGCAGTACTTC.

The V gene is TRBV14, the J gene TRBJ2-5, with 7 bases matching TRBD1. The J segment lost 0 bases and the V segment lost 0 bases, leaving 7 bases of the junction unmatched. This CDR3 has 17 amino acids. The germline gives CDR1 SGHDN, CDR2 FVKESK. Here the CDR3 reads CASSQDDRDSDQETQYF. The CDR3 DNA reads TGTGCCAGCAGCCAAGACGACCGGGACAGCGACCAAGAGACCCAGTACTTC. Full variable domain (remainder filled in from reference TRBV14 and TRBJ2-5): EAGVTQFPSHSVIEKGQTVTLRCDPISGHDNLYWYRRVMGKEIKFLLHFVKESKQDESGMPNNRFLAERTGGTYSTLKVQPAELEDSGVYFCASSQDDRDSDQETQYFGPGTRLLVL.

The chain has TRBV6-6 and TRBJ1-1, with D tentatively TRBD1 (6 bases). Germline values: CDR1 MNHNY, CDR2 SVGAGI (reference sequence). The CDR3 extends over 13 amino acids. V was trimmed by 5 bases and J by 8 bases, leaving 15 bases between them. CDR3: CASSAGVRSEAFF. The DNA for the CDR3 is TGTGCCAGCAGTGCAGGGGTTCGGAGCGAAGCTTTCTTT.

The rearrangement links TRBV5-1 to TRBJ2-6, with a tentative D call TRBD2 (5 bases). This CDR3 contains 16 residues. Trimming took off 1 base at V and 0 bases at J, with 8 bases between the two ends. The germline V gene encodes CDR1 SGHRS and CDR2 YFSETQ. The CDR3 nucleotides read TGCGCCAGCAGCTTGTATGGACTCTCTGGGGCCAACGTCCTGACTTTC. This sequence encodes CASSLYGLSGANVLTF.

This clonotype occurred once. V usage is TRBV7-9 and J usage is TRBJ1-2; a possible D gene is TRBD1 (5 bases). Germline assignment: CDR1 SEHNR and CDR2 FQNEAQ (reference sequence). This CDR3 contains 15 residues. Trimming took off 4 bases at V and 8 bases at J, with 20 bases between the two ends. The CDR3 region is CASSSLVSGDRGYTF. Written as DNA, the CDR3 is TGTGCCAGCAGCTCCCTAGTTTCGGGGGATAGGGGCTACACCTTC.

CDR3 loop: CASSDRQGPPGANVLTF. The CDR3 coding sequence is TGTGCCAGCAGTGACCGACAGGGCCCACCTGGGGCCAACGTCCTGACTTTC. The chain recombines TRBV25-1 with TRBJ2-6; TRBD1 matches 7 bases. The CDR3 has 17 residues. Looked up from germline, CDR1 is MGHDK and CDR2 is SYGVNS. Trimming took 3 bases from V and 2 from J; bases not matched to a gene: 7. The variable domain in full, with the rest retrieved from reference TRBV25-1 and TRBJ2-6, is EADIYQTPRYLVIGTGKKITLECSQTMGHDKMYWYQQDPGMELHLIHYSYGVNSTEKGDLSSESTVSRIRTEHFPLTLESARPSHTSQYLCASSDRQGPPGANVLTFGAGSRLTVL.

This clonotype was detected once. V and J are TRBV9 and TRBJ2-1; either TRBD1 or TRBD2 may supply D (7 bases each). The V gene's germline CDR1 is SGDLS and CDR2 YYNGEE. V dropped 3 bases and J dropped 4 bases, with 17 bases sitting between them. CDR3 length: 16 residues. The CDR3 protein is CASSGPGGGMYNEQFF. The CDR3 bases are TGTGCCAGCAGCGGCCCAGGGGGGGGGATGTACAATGAGCAGTTCTTC.